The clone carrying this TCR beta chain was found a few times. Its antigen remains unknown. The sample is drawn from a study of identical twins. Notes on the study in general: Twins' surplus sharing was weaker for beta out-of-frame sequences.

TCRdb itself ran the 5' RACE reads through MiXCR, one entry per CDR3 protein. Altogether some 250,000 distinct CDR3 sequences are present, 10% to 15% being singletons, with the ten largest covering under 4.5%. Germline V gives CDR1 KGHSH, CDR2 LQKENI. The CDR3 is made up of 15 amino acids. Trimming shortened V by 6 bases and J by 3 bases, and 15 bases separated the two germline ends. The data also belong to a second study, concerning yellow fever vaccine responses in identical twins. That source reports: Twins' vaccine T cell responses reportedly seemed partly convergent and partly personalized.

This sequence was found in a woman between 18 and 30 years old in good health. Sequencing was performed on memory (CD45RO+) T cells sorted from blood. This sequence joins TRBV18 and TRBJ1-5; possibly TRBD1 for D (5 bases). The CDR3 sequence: CASSSLGGVNQPQHF. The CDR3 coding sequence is TGTGCCAGCTCGAGTCTCGGGGGTGTCAATCAGCCCCAGCATTTT.